This T cell receptor beta chain stems from a study of T cells in Graves' hyperthyroidism and ophthalmopathy. Study outcomes and limitations: Researchers found most expanded thyroid clonotypes above 0.001 in blood as well. Ophthalmopathy cases were set apart from stable hyperthyroidism by a 13 V-J model.

Diagnoses were made from clinical symptoms, serum measures (thyroxine and TRAb), thyroid ultrasound and orbital computed tomography. The source of the PBMCs was over 8.5 ml of fresh peripheral blood. As concerns this clonotype: Its target is unknown. The junction does not match germline at one end; this may be a read error.

TCR beta CDR3 region amplification was performed from RNA transcripts. HTBI primers were the set used in a first-round RT-PCR of the TCR CDR3. From the multiplex PCR reads, TCRdb called clonotypes with MiXCR, one entry per CDR3 protein. The table records 400,000 to 600,000 distinct CDR3 sequences, roughly 20% of them present only once. Looked up from germline, CDR1 is MNHEY and CDR2 is SVGEGT. The CDR3 has 17 amino acids. The sample consisted of blood. V usage is TRBV6-2 or TRBV6-3 and J usage is TRBJ1-1; TRBD1 might be the D (6 bases). This clonotype originated in a man aged 18 to 29 with Graves' hyperthyroidism. CDR3 region: CASSYTIRQVPNTDAFF. The CDR3 DNA reads as TGTGCCAGCAGTTACACAATTCGACAGGTCCCGAACACTGATGCTTTCTTT.